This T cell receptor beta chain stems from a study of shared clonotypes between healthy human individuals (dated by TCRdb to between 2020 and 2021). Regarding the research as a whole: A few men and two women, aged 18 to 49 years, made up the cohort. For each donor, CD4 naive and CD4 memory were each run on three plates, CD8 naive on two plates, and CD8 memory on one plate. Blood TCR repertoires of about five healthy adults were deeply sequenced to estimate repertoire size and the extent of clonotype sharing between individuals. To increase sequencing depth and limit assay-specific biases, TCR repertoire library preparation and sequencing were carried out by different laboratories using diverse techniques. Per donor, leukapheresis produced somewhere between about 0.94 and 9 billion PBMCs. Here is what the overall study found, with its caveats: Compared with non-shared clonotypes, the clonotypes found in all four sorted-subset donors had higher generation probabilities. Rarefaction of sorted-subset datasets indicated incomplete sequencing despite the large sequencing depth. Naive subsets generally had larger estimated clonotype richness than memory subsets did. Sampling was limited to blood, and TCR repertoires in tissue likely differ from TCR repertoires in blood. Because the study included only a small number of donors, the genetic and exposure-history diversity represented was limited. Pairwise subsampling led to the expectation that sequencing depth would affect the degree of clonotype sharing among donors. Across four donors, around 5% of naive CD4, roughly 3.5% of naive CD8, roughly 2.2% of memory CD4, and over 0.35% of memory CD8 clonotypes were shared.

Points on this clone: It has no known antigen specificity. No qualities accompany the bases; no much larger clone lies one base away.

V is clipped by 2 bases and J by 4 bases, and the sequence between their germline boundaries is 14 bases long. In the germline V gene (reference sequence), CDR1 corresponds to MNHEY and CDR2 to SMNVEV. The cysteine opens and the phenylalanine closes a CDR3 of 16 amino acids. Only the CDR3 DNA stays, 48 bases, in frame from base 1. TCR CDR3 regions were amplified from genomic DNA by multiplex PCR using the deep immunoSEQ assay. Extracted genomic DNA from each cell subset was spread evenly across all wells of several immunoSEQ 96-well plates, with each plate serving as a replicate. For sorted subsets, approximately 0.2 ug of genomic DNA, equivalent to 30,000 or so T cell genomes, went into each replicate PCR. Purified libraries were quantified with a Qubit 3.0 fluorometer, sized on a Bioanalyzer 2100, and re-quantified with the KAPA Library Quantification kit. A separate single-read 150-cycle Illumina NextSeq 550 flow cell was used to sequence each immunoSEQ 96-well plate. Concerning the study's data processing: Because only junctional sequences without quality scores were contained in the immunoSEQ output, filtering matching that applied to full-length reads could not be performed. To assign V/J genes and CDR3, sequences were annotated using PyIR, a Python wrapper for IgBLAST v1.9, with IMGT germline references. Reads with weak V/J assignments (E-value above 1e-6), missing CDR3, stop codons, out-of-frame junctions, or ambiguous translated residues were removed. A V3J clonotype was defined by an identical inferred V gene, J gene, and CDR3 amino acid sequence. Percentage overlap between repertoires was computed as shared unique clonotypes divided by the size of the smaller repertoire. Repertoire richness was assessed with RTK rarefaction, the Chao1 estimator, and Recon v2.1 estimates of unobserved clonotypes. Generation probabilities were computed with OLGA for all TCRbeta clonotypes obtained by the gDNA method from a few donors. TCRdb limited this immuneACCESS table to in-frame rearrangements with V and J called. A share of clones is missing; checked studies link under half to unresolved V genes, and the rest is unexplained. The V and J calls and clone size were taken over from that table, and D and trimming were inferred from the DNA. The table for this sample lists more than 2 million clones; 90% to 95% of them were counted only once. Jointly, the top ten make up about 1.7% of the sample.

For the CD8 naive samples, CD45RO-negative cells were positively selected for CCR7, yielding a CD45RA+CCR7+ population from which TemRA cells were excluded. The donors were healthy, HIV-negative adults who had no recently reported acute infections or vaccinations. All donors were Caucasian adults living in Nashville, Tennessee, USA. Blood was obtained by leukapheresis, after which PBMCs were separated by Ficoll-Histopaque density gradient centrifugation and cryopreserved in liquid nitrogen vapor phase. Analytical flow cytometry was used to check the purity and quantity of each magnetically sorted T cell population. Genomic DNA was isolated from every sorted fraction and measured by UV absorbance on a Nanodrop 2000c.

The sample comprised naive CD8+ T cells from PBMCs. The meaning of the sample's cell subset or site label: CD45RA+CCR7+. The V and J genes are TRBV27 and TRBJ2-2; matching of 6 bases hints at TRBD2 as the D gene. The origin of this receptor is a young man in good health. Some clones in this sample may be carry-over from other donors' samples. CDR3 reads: CASSLGLISTTGELFF. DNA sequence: TGTGCCAGCAGTTTAGGACTAATTTCGACCACCGGGGAGCTGTTTTTT.